The rows below give T cell receptor beta chains drawn from one sample of a study of cytomegalovirus exposure and HLA in healthy donors. The method was immunoSEQ multiplex PCR; TCRdb's version includes in-frame clones alone and lacks a portion of them. The sample lists some 180,000 clones; around 80% were seen once. Sample: PBMCs. These receptors were collected from a woman in her twenties or thirties in good health and CMV-seropositive. Each CDR3 is given with its conserved first and last residue. Fields, in order: V gene, J gene, clone size, CDR3 protein. Size is omitted from some rows. Given values are once, few, many or a class for expanded clones.

TRBV6-5	TRBJ2-1	.	CASSGTGKARAEQFF
TRBV12-5	TRBJ1-1	.	CASGWDRGWTEAFF
TRBV4-1	TRBJ2-1	.	CASSQKQGSEQFF
TRBV4-3	TRBJ1-4	.	CASSHLTVNEKLFF
TRBV7-6	TRBJ1-5	.	CASNLSGTGDLHQPQHF
TRBV9	TRBJ2-5	.	CASSVGAERQETQYF
TRBV6-6	TRBJ2-4	.	CASSYWTGGKNIQYF
TRBV30	TRBJ2-2	.	CAWSPSAAGELFF
TRBV7-6	TRBJ2-3	.	CASSSIRDRGGPDTQYF
TRBV4-1	TRBJ2-3	.	CASSQDSERGPYTDTQYF
TRBV6-5	TRBJ1-2	.	CASRGGGYGYTF
TRBV7-2	TRBJ2-3	.	CASSLARGADTQYF
TRBV18	TRBJ1-6	.	CASSPGQGNSPLHF
TRBV9	TRBJ2-3	.	CASSAPLAGESDTQYF
TRBV7-9	TRBJ1-3	few	CASSYLLRGTGNTIYF
TRBV7-9	TRBJ2-7	.	CSESPIALSYEQYF
TRBV7-9	TRBJ1-2	.	CASSLVSRGYYGYTF
TRBV11-1	TRBJ2-7	once	CASSWGGVYEQYF
TRBV7-6	TRBJ2-2	.	CASSLAGGRGGELFF
TRBV7-2	TRBJ2-5	.	CASSSTSGGAGTQYF
TRBV18	TRBJ1-5	.	CASSPARYQPQHF
TRBV27	TRBJ1-1	.	CASKRPGRAENTEAFF
TRBV28	TRBJ2-7	.	CASTRTASYEQYF
TRBV11-2	TRBJ2-3	once	CASSLRRSGTGGTDTQYF
TRBV7-6	TRBJ2-3	.	CASSPGLAGGLFPDTQYF
TRBV6-5	TRBJ1-1	.	CASSYGGGMNTEAFF
TRBV7-9	TRBJ2-7	.	CASSLGSPAYEQYF
TRBV18	TRBJ1-6	.	CASSPPGQYVNSPLHF
TRBV7-8	TRBJ2-4	few	CASSSMGTRRGAKNIQYF
TRBV29-1	TRBJ1-2	.	CSVVRGQGDGYTF
TRBV5-5	TRBJ1-1	.	CASSLGPGTVHTEAFF
TRBV25-1	TRBJ2-7	.	CASSVAGGYEQYF
TRBV4-1	TRBJ1-1	few	CASSQREGGVEAFF
TRBV6-1	TRBJ2-3	once	CASSEGRGPRSTDTQYF
TRBV19	TRBJ1-2	.	CASSINRDANYGYTF
TRBV11-2	TRBJ2-2	.	CASSLVSGLAPGELFF
TRBV5-4	TRBJ2-5	.	CASSLTGVSQETQYF
TRBV2	TRBJ2-6	.	CASSEQFSGANVLTF
TRBV7-2	TRBJ1-3	few	CASSPLGNTIYF
TRBV7-2	TRBJ2-1	.	CASSLSHLRRPLYNEQFF